What follows are 2 T cell receptor beta chains derived from one specimen sequenced in a study of cytomegalovirus exposure and HLA in healthy donors. The PCR employed 60 Vbeta primers together with 13 Jbeta primers. Assay used: immunoSEQ multiplex PCR; TCRdb lists only in-frame clones, some missing. The sample lists some 270,000 clones, approximately 80% seen once, with around 0.33% in the top ten. Sequencing input: PBMCs. These receptors came from a girl aged 2 to 9 in good health and CMV-seronegative.

This clone turned up a few times. The chain recombines TRBV15 with TRBJ1-5, with D hard to call. The CDR3 runs 15 residues. The germline gives CDR1 LNHNV, CDR2 YYDKDF (reference sequence). Trimming left V 0 bases short and J 7 bases short, with 13 bases between. The CDR3 DNA is TGTGCCACCAGCAGAGATCGAGAGGAGGGACAGCCCCAGCATTTT. Protein sequence: CATSRDREEGQPQHF.

This clone was seen a few times. The chain has TRBV2 and TRBJ2-5, with 7 positions matching TRBD2. This CDR3 region has 15 residues. The trim removed 3 bases at V and 1 base at J, leaving 5 bases unmatched. Germline V gene sequence: CDR1 SNHLY, CDR2 FYNNEI. The CDR3 nucleotides read TGTGCCAGCAGTGAGATGGGGGGGGGCCAAGAGACCCAGTACTTC. Translated: CASSEMGGGQETQYF.